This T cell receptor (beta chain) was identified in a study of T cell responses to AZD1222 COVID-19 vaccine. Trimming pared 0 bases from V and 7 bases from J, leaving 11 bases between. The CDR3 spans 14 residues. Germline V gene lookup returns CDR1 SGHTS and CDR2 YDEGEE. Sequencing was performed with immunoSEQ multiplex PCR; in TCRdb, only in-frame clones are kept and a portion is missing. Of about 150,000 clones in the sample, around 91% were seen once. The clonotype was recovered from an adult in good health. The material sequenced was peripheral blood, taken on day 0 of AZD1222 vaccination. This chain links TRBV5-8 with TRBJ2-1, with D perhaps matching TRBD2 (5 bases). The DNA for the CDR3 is TGTGCCAGCAGCTTGGGCGGACTGTTGAATGAGCAGTTCTTC. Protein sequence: CASSLGGLLNEQFF.